This TCR beta chain was observed in a study of T-cell memory formation after mild COVID-19. General study findings and limits: Pre-infection memory held some responding clones, suggesting pre-existing cross-reactive T cells responded. Mainly in CM and EM were contracting CD4+ clones; CD8+ were in EMRA.

Barcoded TCR alpha and TCR beta cDNA libraries with UMIs came from 5'RACE using constant-segment primers. A single record per CDR3 protein comes from TCRdb applying MiXCR to the 5' RACE reads. The sample consists of about 270,000 distinct CDR3 sequences, roughly 17% of them appearing once. The V gene end was trimmed by 7 bases and the J gene end by 3 bases; junction bases not matched to a gene: 22. The CDR3 covers 19 residues. Per germline, CDR1 SGHRS and CDR2 YFSETQ. A remark on this clonotype: Its antigen is undetermined.

V and J are TRBV5-1 and TRBJ1-1; 9 bases are a match to TRBD1. Specimen: PBMCs or a T cell subset sorted from them (not recorded which). This TCR came from a man in his late teens or twenties who had mild COVID-19 (a few samples of this study predate the infection). Cell type and time point are not known. Written as DNA, the CDR3 is TGCGCCAGCGGACCGGGCGTCTTAGGCGAGGACAGGGGACACACTGAAGCTTTCTTT. This sequence encodes CASGPGVLGEDRGHTEAFF.